This TCR beta chain was obtained from a study of neurological immune-mediated disorders. A 10-nucleotide random UMI tagged transcripts in template-switch 5'RACE cDNA synthesis. TCRdb used MiXCR to reprocess the 5' RACE reads, holding one entry per CDR3 protein. Of roughly 62,000 distinct CDR3 sequences in the sample, 10% to 12% were seen once. V was cut by 0 bases and J by 3 bases, with 6 bases left in between. In germline, CDR1 is MNHEY, CDR2 SMNVEV (reference sequence). The CDR3 loop spans 13 amino acids. Source material was 2 million unsorted PBMCs, stored at -80 °C in RNAlater. This clonotype came up many times.

The clonotype was recovered from a man aged 60 to 75 in good health. The chain is built from TRBV27 and TRBJ2-7; no clear D gene. Specimen: PBMCs. CDR3 in DNA: TGTGCCAGCAGTTTATCGGCTTTCTACGAGCAGTACTTC. Protein: CASSLSAFYEQYF.